Listed below are T cell receptor beta chains from one sample, sequenced in a study of early T cells in non-severe SARS-CoV-2 infection. Each CDR3 protein is one row after TCRdb ran MiXCR on the 5' RACE reads. The sample yields approximately 89,000 distinct CDR3 sequences, more than 12% seen once. The sequenced material came from whole blood. Receptors were obtained from an adult who was a healthcare worker with PCR-confirmed SARS-CoV-2 infection or an uninfected control (not recorded which). The CDR3 runs from the conserved cysteine through the conserved F or W. D genes are given only for firm matches. A clone size is listed for some rows: how often the clone was seen (once, few, many), or a class if it is expanded.

12	few	.	TRBJ2-1	TRBV2	CASPGSYNEQFF	TGTGCCAGCCCCGGTTCCTACAATGAGCAGTTCTTC
13	many	.	TRBJ2-7	TRBV11-2	CASSLASSYEQYF	TGTGCCAGCAGCTTAGCGTCGAGCTACGAGCAGTACTTC
16	few	TRBD2	TRBJ2-3	TRBV5-1	CASTSLLAGGTDTQYF	TGCGCCAGCACATCTTTACTAGCGGGAGGCACAGATACGCAGTATTTT
14	few	TRBD2	TRBJ2-1	TRBV29-1	CSGSRASGRNEQFF	TGCAGCGGAAGTCGGGCTAGCGGTAGGAATGAGCAGTTCTTC
16	.	.	TRBJ2-1	TRBV6-1	CASRNPVRVSYNEQFF	TGTGCCAGCAGGAATCCCGTCAGGGTCTCCTACAATGAGCAGTTCTTC
14	few	.	TRBJ2-3	TRBV6-1	CASSAGFDTDTQYF	TGTGCCAGCAGTGCGGGGTTCGACACAGATACGCAGTATTTT
13	.	.	TRBJ2-3	TRBV5-1	CASSRQSGDTQYF	TGCGCCAGCAGCAGGCAGTCGGGAGATACGCAGTATTTT
15	.	.	TRBJ2-5	TRBV7-9	CASSPRTFTDETQYF	TGTGCCAGCAGCCCCCGGACCTTTACGGATGAGACCCAGTACTTC
15	many	.	TRBJ2-1	TRBV14	CASSQDWGFYNEQFF	TGTGCCAGCAGCCAAGACTGGGGCTTCTACAATGAGCAGTTCTTC
16	many	TRBD2	TRBJ2-5	TRBV20-1	CSARSGTSVGQETQYF	TGCAGTGCTAGGTCCGGGACTAGCGTAGGGCAAGAGACCCAGTACTTC
14	few	.	TRBJ1-5	TRBV20-1	CSARAPRENQPQHF	TGCAGTGCTAGAGCGCCCAGGGAGAATCAGCCCCAGCATTTT
17	few	.	TRBJ2-1	TRBV20-1	CSARDTPGRVQGNEQFF	TGCAGTGCTAGAGATACCCCTGGCAGGGTCCAGGGGAATGAGCAGTTCTTC
13	many	.	TRBJ2-5	TRBV7-3	CASSLSQGETQYF	TGTGCCAGCAGCTTAAGCCAGGGAGAGACCCAGTACTTC
12	few	.	TRBJ2-6	TRBV20-1	CSASSGANVLTF	TGCAGTGCTAGTTCTGGGGCCAACGTCCTGACTTTC
17	many	.	TRBJ2-1	TRBV21-1	CASSGEPRARASNEQFF	TGTGCCAGCAGCGGAGAACCTAGAGCTCGCGCCTCCAATGAGCAGTTCTTC
15	few	TRBD1	TRBJ2-5	TRBV20-1	CSARGFRGNQETQYF	TGCAGTGCTAGAGGTTTCAGGGGGAACCAAGAGACCCAGTACTTC
12	.	.	TRBJ2-1	TRBV3-1	CASSLTPSEQFF	TGTGCCAGCAGCCTGACTCCGTCGGAGCAGTTCTTC
14	few	TRBD2	TRBJ2-7	TRBV3-1	CASSQERGAYEQYF	TGTGCCAGCAGCCAAGAGCGGGGGGCCTACGAGCAGTACTTC
16	.	TRBD2	TRBJ2-1	TRBV9	CASSVAGSGSHNEQFF	TGTGCCAGCAGCGTAGCGGGTAGCGGGAGCCACAATGAGCAGTTCTTC
15	.	.	TRBJ1-5	TRBV4-1	CASSQEVDSNQPQHF	TGCGCCAGCAGCCAAGAGGTGGATAGCAATCAGCCCCAGCATTTT
14	many	.	TRBJ1-2	TRBV5-1	CASTFRAGNYGYTF	TGCGCCAGCACCTTCCGTGCAGGCAACTATGGCTACACCTTC
17	.	.	TRBJ2-2	TRBV19	CASSIGWGGARTGELFF	TGTGCCAGTAGTATAGGATGGGGCGGGGCGCGGACCGGGGAGCTGTTTTTT
15	few	.	TRBJ2-5	TRBV24-1	CATSDPAALWETQYF	TGTGCCACCAGTGACCCGGCGGCCCTTTGGGAGACCCAGTACTTC
15	.	TRBD1	TRBJ2-7	TRBV5-6	CASSPGQGFSYEQYF	TGTGCCAGCAGCCCGGGACAGGGATTCTCCTACGAGCAGTACTTC
15	.	TRBD1	TRBJ2-1	TRBV4-1	CASSDPLDRGNEQFF	TGCGCCAGCAGCGATCCCCTGGACAGGGGAAATGAGCAGTTCTTC
15	many	.	TRBJ1-1	TRBV5-1	CASSLVRGSNTEAFF	TGCGCCAGCAGCTTGGTTAGAGGGTCGAACACTGAAGCTTTCTTT
17	few	TRBD2	TRBJ2-2	TRBV10-1	CASSESAWAGGTGELFF	TGCGCCAGCAGTGAGTCGGCCTGGGCGGGAGGAACCGGGGAGCTGTTTTTT
14	many	.	TRBJ2-7	TRBV29-1	CSVGVQGNYYEQYF	TGCAGCGTTGGGGTCCAGGGGAACTACTACGAGCAGTACTTC
15	many	TRBD1	TRBJ2-1	TRBV7-3	CASSPLGTVESEQFF	TGTGCCAGCAGCCCACTAGGGACAGTCGAAAGTGAGCAGTTCTTC
13	many	.	TRBJ1-5	TRBV2	CASKGQRDQPQHF	TGTGCCAGCAAGGGGCAGCGAGATCAGCCCCAGCATTTT
17	.	.	TRBJ2-1	TRBV4-1	CASSHLGVRTLLNEQFF	TGCGCCAGCAGCCACCTGGGGGTCAGGACCCTACTTAATGAGCAGTTCTTC
13	.	.	TRBJ2-7	TRBV5-6	CASSFTRAREQYF	TGTGCCAGCAGCTTTACAAGGGCCCGCGAGCAGTACTTC
13	few	.	TRBJ1-5	TRBV14	CASSQYSNQPQHF	TGTGCCAGCAGCCAGTATAGCAATCAGCCCCAGCATTTT
14	many	.	TRBJ1-6	TRBV18	CASSPSRRESPLHF	TGTGCCAGCTCACCATCCAGACGGGAGTCACCCCTCCACTTT
16	.	TRBD1	TRBJ2-2	TRBV5-1	CASSLRGGKNTGELFF	TGCGCCAGCAGCTTACGAGGGGGCAAGAACACCGGGGAGCTGTTTTTT
14	few	TRBD1	TRBJ2-1	TRBV11-3	CASSLWDRVTEQFF	TGTGCCAGCAGCTTATGGGACAGGGTGACTGAGCAGTTCTTC
12	many	.	TRBJ1-1	TRBV20-1	CSARDGTQKAFF	TGCAGTGCTAGAGATGGGACACAGAAAGCTTTCTTT
14	many	.	TRBJ1-1	TRBV12-3/TRBV12-4	CASSLQGMSTEAFF	TGTGCCAGCAGCCTACAGGGCATGAGCACTGAAGCTTTCTTT
17	.	.	TRBJ2-7	TRBV5-6	CASSAFLGGQRAYEQYF	TGTGCCAGCAGCGCATTTTTGGGGGGGCAACGGGCCTACGAGCAGTACTTC
15	few	.	TRBJ2-7	TRBV4-1	CASSQVTGETYEQYF	TGCGCCAGCAGCCAAGTCACGGGAGAGACCTACGAGCAGTACTTC
15	many	.	TRBJ2-2	TRBV2	CASSVVEANTGELFF	TGTGCCAGCAGTGTAGTTGAAGCGAACACCGGGGAGCTGTTTTTT
14	.	.	TRBJ2-2	TRBV13	CASTPPGRTGELFF	TGTGCCAGCACCCCCCCGGGGAGGACCGGGGAGCTGTTTTTT
14	once	.	TRBJ2-3	TRBV6-1	CASSGPTGTDTQYF	TGTGCCAGCAGTGGCCCTACAGGGACAGATACGCAGTATTTT
16	.	TRBD1	TRBJ2-7	TRBV5-1	CASSLPTGTGSYEQYF	TGCGCCAGCAGCTTGCCAACCGGGACAGGTTCCTACGAGCAGTACTTC
13	.	.	TRBJ1-2	TRBV6-1	CASSSDSNYGYTF	TGTGCCAGCAGTTCCGACTCTAACTATGGCTACACCTTC
13	few	.	TRBJ1-1	TRBV5-1	CASSFGDNTEAFF	TGCGCCAGCAGCTTCGGCGACAACACTGAAGCTTTCTTT
15	many	TRBD1	TRBJ2-3	TRBV20-1	CSARGRTGSTDTQYF	TGCAGTGCTAGAGGGCGGACAGGGAGCACAGATACGCAGTATTTT
13	.	TRBD2	TRBJ2-5	TRBV3-1	CASSQVLAGQKYF	TGTGCCAGCAGCCAAGTCCTAGCGGGGCAGAAGTACTTC
18	.	.	TRBJ2-4	TRBV5-1	CASSHDPRGLVAKNIQYF	TGCGCCAGCAGCCATGACCCCAGGGGACTCGTGGCCAAAAACATTCAGTACTTC
10	.	.	TRBJ1-1	TRBV29-1	CSVLNTEAFF	TGCAGCGTTCTCAACACTGAAGCTTTCTTT
12	.	.	TRBJ2-5	TRBV6-5	CASSYQLGTQYF	TGTGCCAGCAGTTACCAGCTTGGGACCCAGTACTTC
16	many	.	TRBJ2-6	TRBV18	CASSPPSGAGANVLTF	TGTGCCAGCTCACCGCCCTCCGGGGCAGGGGCCAACGTCCTGACTTTC
15	many	.	TRBJ2-7	TRBV7-8	CASSSVGGANNEQYF	TGTGCCAGCAGCTCGGTTGGGGGGGCGAACAACGAGCAGTACTTC
14	many	.	TRBJ1-4	TRBV20-1	CSASRAGANEKLFF	TGCAGTGCTAGTAGGGCAGGGGCTAATGAAAAACTGTTTTTT
14	few	.	TRBJ1-5	TRBV29-1	CSVAVSGGNQPQHF	TGCAGCGTTGCCGTCTCAGGGGGCAATCAGCCCCAGCATTTT